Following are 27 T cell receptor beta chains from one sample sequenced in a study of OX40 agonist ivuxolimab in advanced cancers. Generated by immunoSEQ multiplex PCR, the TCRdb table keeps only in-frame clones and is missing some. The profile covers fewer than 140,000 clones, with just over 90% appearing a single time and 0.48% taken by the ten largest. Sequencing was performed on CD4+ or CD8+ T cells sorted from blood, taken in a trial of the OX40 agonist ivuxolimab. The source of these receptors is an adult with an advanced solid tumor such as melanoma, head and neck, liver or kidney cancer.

The CDR3 DNA sequence: TGTGCCAGCAAAATACCGGGACAAGGGGAATACACCTTC. Its translation: CASKIPGQGEYTF. This chain connects TRBV6-5 to TRBJ1-2; a weak D match, TRBD1 (6 bases). This CDR3 is 13 amino acids long. The V gene's germline CDR1 is MNHEY and CDR2 SVGAGI. The V end lost 7 bases, the J end lost 11 bases, and 20 bases lay between the germline ends.

The CDR3 region is CASRDNSGNTIYF. In nucleotides, the CDR3 is TGTGCCAGCAGGGACAACTCTGGAAACACCATATATTTT. The rearrangement uses TRBV6-5 and TRBJ1-3; perhaps TRBD1 as D (5 bases). The V end lost 6 bases, the J end lost 0 bases, and 6 bases lay between the germline ends. This CDR3 is 13 amino acids long. Germline CDR1 MNHEY, CDR2 SVGAGI.

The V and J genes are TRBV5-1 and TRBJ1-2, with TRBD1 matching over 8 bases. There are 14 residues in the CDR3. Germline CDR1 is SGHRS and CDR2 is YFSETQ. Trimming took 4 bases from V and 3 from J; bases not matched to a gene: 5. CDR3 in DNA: TGCGCCAGCAGCATCAAGACAGGGGACTATGGCTACACCTTC. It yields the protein CASSIKTGDYGYTF.

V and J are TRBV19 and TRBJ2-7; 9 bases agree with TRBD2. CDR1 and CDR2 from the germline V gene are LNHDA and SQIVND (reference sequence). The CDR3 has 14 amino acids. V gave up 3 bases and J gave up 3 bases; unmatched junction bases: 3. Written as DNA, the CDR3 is TGTGCCAGTAGTATGGCTAGCGGGGACTACGAGCAGTACTTC. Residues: CASSMASGDYEQYF.

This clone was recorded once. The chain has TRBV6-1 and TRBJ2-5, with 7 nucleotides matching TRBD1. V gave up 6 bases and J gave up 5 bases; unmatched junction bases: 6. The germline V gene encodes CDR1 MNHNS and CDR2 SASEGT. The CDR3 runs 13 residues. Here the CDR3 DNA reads TGTGCCAGCAGCCAGACAGGGCGGGAGACCCAGTACTTC. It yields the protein CASSQTGRETQYF.

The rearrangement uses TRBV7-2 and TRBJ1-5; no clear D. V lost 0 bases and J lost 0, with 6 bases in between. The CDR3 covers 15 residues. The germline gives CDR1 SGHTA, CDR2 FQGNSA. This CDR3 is CASSLAVNSNQPQHF. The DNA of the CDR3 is TGTGCCAGCAGCTTAGCGGTGAATAGCAATCAGCCCCAGCATTTT.

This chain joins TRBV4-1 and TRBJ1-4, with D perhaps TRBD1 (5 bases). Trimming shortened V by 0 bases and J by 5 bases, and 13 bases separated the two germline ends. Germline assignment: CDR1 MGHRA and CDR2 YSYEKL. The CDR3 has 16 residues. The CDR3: CASSQDPGGGNEKLFF. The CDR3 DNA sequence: TGCGCCAGCAGCCAAGATCCCGGGGGTGGAAATGAAAAACTGTTTTTT.

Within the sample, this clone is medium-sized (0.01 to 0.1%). CDR3 residues: CASSPGGAVDTQYF. CDR3 coding DNA: TGTGCCAGCAGCCCCGGGGGGGCGGTGGATACGCAGTATTTT. This chain joins TRBV11-3 and TRBJ2-3, with 8 bases fitting TRBD2. The CDR3 runs 14 residues. In germline, CDR1 is SGHNT, CDR2 YENEEA. J was trimmed by 6 bases and V by 5 bases; bases with no gene match: 7.

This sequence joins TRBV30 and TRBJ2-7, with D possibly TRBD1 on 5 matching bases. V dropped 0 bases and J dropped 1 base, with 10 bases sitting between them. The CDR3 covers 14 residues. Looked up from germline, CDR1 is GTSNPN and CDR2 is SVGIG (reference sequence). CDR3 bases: TGTGCCTGGAGTGTAAGCGACAGTTCCTACGAGCAGTACTTC. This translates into CAWSVSDSSYEQYF.

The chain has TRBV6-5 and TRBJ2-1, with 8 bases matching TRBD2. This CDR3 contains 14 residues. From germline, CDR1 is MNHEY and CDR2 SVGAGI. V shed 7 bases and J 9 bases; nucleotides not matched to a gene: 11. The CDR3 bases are TGTGCCAGCATCCGGAGCGGGGGTGGGGGTGAGCAGTTCTTC. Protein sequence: CASIRSGGGGEQFF.

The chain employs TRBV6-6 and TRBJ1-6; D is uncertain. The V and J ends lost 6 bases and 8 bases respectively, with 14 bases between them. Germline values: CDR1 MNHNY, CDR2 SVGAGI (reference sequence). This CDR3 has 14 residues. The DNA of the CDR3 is TGTGCCAGCAGCCAAAAGGGCGGCGATTCACCCCTCCACTTT. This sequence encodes CASSQKGGDSPLHF.

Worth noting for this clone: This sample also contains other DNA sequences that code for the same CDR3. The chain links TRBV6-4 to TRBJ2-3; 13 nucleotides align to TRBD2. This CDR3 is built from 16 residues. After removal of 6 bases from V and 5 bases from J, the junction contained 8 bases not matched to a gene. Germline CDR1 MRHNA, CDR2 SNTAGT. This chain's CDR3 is CASSLTSGGARDTQYF. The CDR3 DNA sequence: TGTGCCAGCAGCCTAACTAGCGGGGGGGCCAGAGATACGCAGTATTTT.

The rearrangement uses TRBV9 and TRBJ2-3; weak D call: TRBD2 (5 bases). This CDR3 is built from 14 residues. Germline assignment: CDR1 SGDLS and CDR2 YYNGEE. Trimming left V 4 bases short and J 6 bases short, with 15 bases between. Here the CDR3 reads CASSSRTVVDTQYF. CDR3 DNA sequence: TGTGCCAGCAGCTCCCGGACTGTCGTGGATACGCAGTATTTT.

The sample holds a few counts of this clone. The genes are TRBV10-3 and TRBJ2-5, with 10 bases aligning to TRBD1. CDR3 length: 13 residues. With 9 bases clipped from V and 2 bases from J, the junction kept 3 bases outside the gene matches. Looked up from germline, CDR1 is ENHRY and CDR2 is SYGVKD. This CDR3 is CAIGQGGQETQYF. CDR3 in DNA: TGTGCCATAGGACAGGGGGGACAAGAGACCCAGTACTTC.

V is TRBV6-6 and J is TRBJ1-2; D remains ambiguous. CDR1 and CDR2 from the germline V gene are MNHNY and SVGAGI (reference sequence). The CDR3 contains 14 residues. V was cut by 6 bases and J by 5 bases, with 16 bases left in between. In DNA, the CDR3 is TGTGCCAGCAGACTACACCTAGGGCTTTATGGCTACACCTTC. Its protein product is CASRLHLGLYGYTF.

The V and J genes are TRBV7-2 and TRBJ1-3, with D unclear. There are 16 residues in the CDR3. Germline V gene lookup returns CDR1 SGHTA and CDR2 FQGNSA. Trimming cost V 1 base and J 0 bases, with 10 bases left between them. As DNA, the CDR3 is TGTGCCAGCAGCTTAGAGGGAGTATACTCTGGAAACACCATATATTTT. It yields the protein CASSLEGVYSGNTIYF.

The DNA of the CDR3 is TGTGCCATCAGTGACCCGGGCCTGGGAAACTATGGCTACACCTTC. Protein: CAISDPGLGNYGYTF. The genes are TRBV10-3 and TRBJ1-2; D is unclear. The CDR3 is 15 residues long. The germline V gene has CDR1 ENHRY and CDR2 SYGVKD. V was clipped by 3 bases and J by 2 bases, with 13 bases between them.

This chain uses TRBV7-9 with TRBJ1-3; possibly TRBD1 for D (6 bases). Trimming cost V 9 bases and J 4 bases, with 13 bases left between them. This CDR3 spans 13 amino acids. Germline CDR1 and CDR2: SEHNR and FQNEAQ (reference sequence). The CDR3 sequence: CASKGGAGNTIYF. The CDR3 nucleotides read TGTGCCAGTAAAGGGGGGGCCGGAAACACCATATATTTT.

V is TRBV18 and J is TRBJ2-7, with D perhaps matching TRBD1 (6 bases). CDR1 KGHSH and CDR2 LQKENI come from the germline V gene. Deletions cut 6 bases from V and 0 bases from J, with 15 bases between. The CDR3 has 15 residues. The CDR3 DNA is TGTGCCAGCTCCCAGGGACACTCAAGCTCCTACGAGCAGTACTTC. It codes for CASSQGHSSSYEQYF.

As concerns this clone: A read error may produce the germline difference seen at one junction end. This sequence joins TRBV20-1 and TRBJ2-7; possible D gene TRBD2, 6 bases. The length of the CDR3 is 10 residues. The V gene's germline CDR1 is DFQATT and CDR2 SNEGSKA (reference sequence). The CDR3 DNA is TGCAGTGCTAGCAGGGAAGGGAGGAACTTC. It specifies CSASREGRNF.

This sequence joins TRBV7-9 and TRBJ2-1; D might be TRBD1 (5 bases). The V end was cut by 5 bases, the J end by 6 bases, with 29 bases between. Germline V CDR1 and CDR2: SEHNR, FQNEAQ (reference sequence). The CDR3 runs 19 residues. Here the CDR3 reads CASSAAPTDSLHKANEQFF. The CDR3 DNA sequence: TGTGCCAGCAGCGCGGCCCCCACCGACAGCTTACATAAGGCCAATGAGCAGTTCTTC.

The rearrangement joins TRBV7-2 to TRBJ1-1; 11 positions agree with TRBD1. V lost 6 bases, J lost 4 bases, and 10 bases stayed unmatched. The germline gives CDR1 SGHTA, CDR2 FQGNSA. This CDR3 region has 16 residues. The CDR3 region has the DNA TGTGCCAGCAGTCCCGGGACAGGGGGTAGGGGCACTGAAGCTTTCTTT. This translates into CASSPGTGGRGTEAFF.

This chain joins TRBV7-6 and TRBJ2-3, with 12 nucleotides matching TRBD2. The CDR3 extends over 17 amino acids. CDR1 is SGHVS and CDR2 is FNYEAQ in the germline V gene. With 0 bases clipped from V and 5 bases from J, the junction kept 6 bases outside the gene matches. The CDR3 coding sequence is TGTGCCAGCAGCTTAGCGTCTAGCGGGGGGGCCGTAGATACGCAGTATTTT. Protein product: CASSLASSGGAVDTQYF.

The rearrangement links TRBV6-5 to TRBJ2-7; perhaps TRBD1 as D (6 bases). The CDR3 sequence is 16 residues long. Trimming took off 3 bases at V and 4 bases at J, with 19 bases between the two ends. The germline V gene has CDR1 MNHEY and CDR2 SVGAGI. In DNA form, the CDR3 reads TGTGCCAGCAGTTATCTGGGGGCGCCGGCGTTTTACGAGCAGTACTTC. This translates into CASSYLGAPAFYEQYF.

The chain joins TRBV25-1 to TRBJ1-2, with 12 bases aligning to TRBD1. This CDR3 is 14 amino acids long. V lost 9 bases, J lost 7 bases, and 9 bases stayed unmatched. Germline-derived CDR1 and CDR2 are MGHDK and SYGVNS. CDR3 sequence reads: CASSPGQGAGGYTF. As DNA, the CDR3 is TGTGCCAGTTCTCCGGGACAGGGGGCAGGTGGCTACACCTTC.

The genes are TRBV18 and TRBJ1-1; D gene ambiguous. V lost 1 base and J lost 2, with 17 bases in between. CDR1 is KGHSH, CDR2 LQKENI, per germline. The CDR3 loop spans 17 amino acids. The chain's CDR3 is CASSPRGSGFGNTEAFF. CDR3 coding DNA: TGTGCCAGCTCACCACGCGGTTCAGGCTTCGGTAACACTGAAGCTTTCTTT.

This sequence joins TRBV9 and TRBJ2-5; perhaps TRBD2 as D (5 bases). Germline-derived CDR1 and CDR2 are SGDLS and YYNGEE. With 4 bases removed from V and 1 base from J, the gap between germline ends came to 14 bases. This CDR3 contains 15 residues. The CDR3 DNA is TGTGCCAGCAGCCTTACCCCGGCGGGCCAAGAGACCCAGTACTTC. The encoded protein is CASSLTPAGQETQYF.